These 13 T cell receptor beta chains came from one sample sequenced in a study of T cells in Graves' hyperthyroidism and ophthalmopathy. RNA transcripts provided the source from which TCR beta CDR3 regions were amplified. Carried out on the TCR CDR3, a first-round RT-PCR used the HTBI primer set. TCRdb re-analysed the multiplex PCR reads in MiXCR, keeping a single row per CDR3 protein. The sample contains around 450,000 distinct CDR3 sequences, around a sixth of which appear only once. Sequencing was done on a sample of blood. The receptor source for this set is a woman under 30 with Graves' hyperthyroidism.

The chain employs TRBV11-2 and TRBJ1-3; TRBD1 matches at 7 bases. J gave up 0 bases and V 0 bases, and 11 bases lay outside the gene matches. The germline CDR1 and CDR2 sequences are SGHAT and FQNNGV. The CDR3 sequence is 19 residues long. The CDR3 spells CASSLDVQGGINSGNTIYF. The CDR3 nucleotides read TGTGCCAGCAGCTTAGATGTCCAGGGGGGTATCAACTCTGGAAACACCATATATTTT.

This clonotype was detected many times. The chain recombines TRBV5-1 with TRBJ2-3, with D unresolved. CDR1 and CDR2 from the germline V gene are SGHRS and YFSETQ. The CDR3 runs 14 residues. Trimming shortened V by 4 bases and J by 1 base, and 10 bases separated the two germline ends. The DNA for the CDR3 is TGCGCCAGCAGCCAAGGACGGGGCACAGATACGCAGTATTTT. Translated: CASSQGRGTDTQYF.

The V gene is TRBV5-1, the J gene TRBJ2-1; TRBD2 aligns across 7 bases. V dropped 0 bases and J dropped 9; count of bases not matched to a gene: 12. This CDR3 region has 16 residues. Germline V gene sequence: CDR1 SGHRS, CDR2 YFSETQ. The CDR3 spells CASSLEDRGSGFEQFF. Written as DNA, the CDR3 is TGCGCCAGCAGCTTGGAGGATCGCGGGAGTGGCTTTGAGCAGTTCTTC.

V is TRBV5-4 and J is TRBJ2-7, with 9 bases aligning to TRBD1. The length of the CDR3 is 14 residues. The V gene end was trimmed by 9 bases and the J gene end by 2 bases; junction bases not matched to a gene: 9. Germline CDR1 reads SGHNT; CDR2 reads YYREEE (reference sequence). CDR3 bases: TGTGCCACCATGTGGGGACAGGGACCCTACGAGCAGTACTTC. This codes for CATMWGQGPYEQYF. The entire variable domain, with the rest obtained from reference TRBV5-4 and TRBJ2-7, is as follows: ETGVTQSPTHLIKTRGQQVTLRCSSQSGHNTVSWYQQALGQGPQFIFQYYREEENGRGNFPPRFSGLQFPNYSSELNVNALELDDSALYLCATMWGQGPYEQYFGPGTRLTVT.

There are a few counts of this clonotype. The chain couples TRBV5-1 to TRBJ2-1; D perhaps matches TRBD2 (6 bases). V lost 4 bases, J lost 5 bases, and 13 bases lay in between. CDR1 SGHRS and CDR2 YFSETQ come from the germline V gene. The CDR3 length is 14 residues. CDR3 loop: CASSQGLLNNEQFF. CDR3 nucleotide sequence: TGCGCCAGCAGCCAGGGACTTCTGAACAATGAGCAGTTCTTC. Based on the CDR3 plus reference TRBV5-1 and TRBJ2-1, the full variable domain is KAGVTQTPRYLIKTRGQQVTLSCSPISGHRSVSWYQQTPGQGLQFLFEYFSETQRNKGNFPGRFSGRQFSNSRSEMNVSTLELGDSALYLCASSQGLLNNEQFFGPGTRLTVL.

This clonotype was counted ten times or more. V and J are TRBV5-1 and TRBJ2-1; 12 bases fit TRBD2. Unmatched junction bases numbered 7, after V lost 4 bases and J lost 5 bases. The CDR3 length is 16 residues. Per germline, CDR1 SGHRS and CDR2 YFSETQ. The CDR3 coding sequence is TGCGCCAGCAGCCTCAGGACTAGCGGGGCGGACAATGAGCAGTTCTTC. The encoded protein is CASSLRTSGADNEQFF.

Ten or more counts support this clonotype. The chain links TRBV20-1 to TRBJ1-5, with 12 bases identical to TRBD1. The CDR3 loop spans 14 amino acids. V was clipped by 5 bases and J by 5 bases; unmatched bases: 4. CDR1 is DFQATT, CDR2 SNEGSKA, per germline (reference sequence). The CDR3 DNA reads TGCAGTGCTGGGGACAGGGGGCAAGATCAGCCCCAGCATTTT. Translation gives CSAGDRGQDQPQHF.

The chain is built from TRBV10-2 and TRBJ1-2; D is perhaps TRBD1 (5 bases). This CDR3 has 15 residues. Deletions cut 0 bases from V and 8 bases from J, with 16 bases between. Germline V gene sequence: CDR1 WSHSY, CDR2 SAAADI. In DNA, the CDR3 is TGCGCCAGCAGTGAGTCGATTCGGGGCGAATGGGGCTACACCTTC. Amino acids: CASSESIRGEWGYTF.

This clonotype has ten or more counts. V usage is TRBV5-1 and J usage is TRBJ2-3; TRBD2 aligns across 7 bases. Per the germline V gene, CDR1 is SGHRS and CDR2 is YFSETQ. With V trimmed by 4 bases and J by 2 bases, 10 bases remained unmatched. CDR3 size: 16 residues. The CDR3 coding sequence is TGCGCCAGCAGCCTCCCTAGCGGAAAAGACACAGATACGCAGTATTTT. Amino acids: CASSLPSGKDTDTQYF.

This chain uses TRBV28 with TRBJ1-5; D is unclear. The length of the CDR3 is 15 residues. V lost 4 bases, J lost 1 base, and 11 bases lay in between. Germline assignment: CDR1 MDHEN and CDR2 SYDVKM. CDR3 sequence: CASSSPQLSNQPQHF. For the CDR3, the DNA is TGTGCCAGCAGTTCCCCTCAACTAAGCAATCAGCCCCAGCATTTT.

Note on this clonotype: One end of the junction does not line up with germline, which may come from a read error. This chain uses TRBV24-1 with TRBJ2-1; 10 bases map to TRBD2. Germline V gene sequence: CDR1 KGHDR, CDR2 SFDVKD. The CDR3 contains 16 residues. CDR3 sequence reads: CATSDLAGANYNEQFF. In DNA, the CDR3 is TGTGCTACCAGTGATCTAGCGGGAGCGAACTACAATGAGCAGTTCTTC.

The rearrangement joins TRBV2 to TRBJ1-3, with D possibly being TRBD1 (5 bases). The CDR3 runs to 14 residues. CDR1 SNHLY and CDR2 FYNNEI come from the germline V gene. Trimming cost V 10 bases and J 4 bases, with 17 bases left between them. In DNA form, the CDR3 reads TGTGCCACAGCCCGGGGGATAAGAGGAAACACCATATATTTT. This sequence encodes CATARGIRGNTIYF. The whole variable domain, filled in from reference TRBV2 and TRBJ1-3, reads EPEVTQTPSHQVTQMGQEVILRCVPISNHLYFYWYRQILGQKVEFLVSFYNNEISEKSEIFDDQFSVERPDGSNFTLKIRSTKLEDSAMYFCATARGIRGNTIYFGEGSWLTVV.

Ten or more counts support this clonotype. This sequence joins TRBV20-1 and TRBJ1-1; D is possibly TRBD1 (5 bases). The CDR3 loop spans 15 amino acids. CDR1 and CDR2 (germline): DFQATT, SNEGSKA (reference sequence). The V and J ends lost 5 bases and 4 bases respectively, with 20 bases between them. The CDR3 coding sequence is TGCAGTGCTGGGGGGAGGGGCGCCGTCGTCACTGAAGCTTTCTTT. Amino acids: CSAGGRGAVVTEAFF.